These 15 T cell receptor beta chains share one sample of origin, sequenced in a study of follicular helper T cells after annual influenza vaccination. Measured with immunoSEQ multiplex PCR; TCRdb has only the in-frame clones, and not every one. This sample has 12,000 or so clones, with 80% found just once. The time point was: 2015-2016 season, pre-vaccination. Sequencing was performed on CXCR5+ CD38- circulating T follicular helper cells from blood, taken on the day of influenza vaccination. Subset specified: circulating Tfh, non-naive CD4+CXCR5+PD-1+ (ICOS+CD38+ or ICOS-CD38-). The receptor source for this set is an adult who received the influenza vaccine.

The rearrangement uses TRBV4-3 and TRBJ2-7, with TRBD2 matching 9 bases. From germline, CDR1 is LGHNA and CDR2 YSLEER. V trimming: 1 base; J trimming: 3 bases; junction bases outside the gene matches: 13. This CDR3 comprises 18 residues. The CDR3 DNA sequence: TGCGCCAGCAGCCAAGGCTCCCTATTAAGCGGGGGGATCTACGAGCAGTACTTC. Its protein is CASSQGSLLSGGIYEQYF.

The rearrangement links TRBV27 to TRBJ1-6; no reliable D call. Germline-derived CDR1 and CDR2 are MNHEY and SMNVEV (reference sequence). This CDR3 spans 15 amino acids. V was shortened by 2 bases and J by 8 bases, with 13 bases between the two germline ends. CDR3 coding DNA: TGTGCCAGCAGTTTAGGGAGGGCTGGGGATTCACCCCTCCACTTT. Encoded protein: CASSLGRAGDSPLHF.

This clone was seen a single time. The chain links TRBV29-1 to TRBJ2-3, with 14 bases that match TRBD2. CDR1 and CDR2 from the germline V gene are SQVTM and ANQGSEA. The CDR3 length is 17 residues. Trimming took 6 bases from V and 0 from J; bases not matched to a gene: 8. The CDR3 DNA reads TGCAGCGTCCCTCGGACTAGCGGGGGGTTTAGCACAGATACGCAGTATTTT. Translating gives CSVPRTSGGFSTDTQYF.

This sequence joins TRBV5-6 and TRBJ2-7, with D possibly matching TRBD2 (6 bases). The CDR3 is 13 residues long. The germline CDR1 and CDR2 sequences are SGHDT and YYEEEE. Deletions cut 2 bases from V and 4 bases from J, with 10 bases between. The CDR3, as DNA: TGTGCCAGCAGCTTCGGGAGACAATACGAGCAGTACTTC. The encoded protein is CASSFGRQYEQYF.

Only one count was recorded for this clone. This rearrangement joins TRBV6-6 to TRBJ2-7, with TRBD1 matching 10 bases. V dropped 5 bases and J dropped 6; count of bases not matched to a gene: 1. CDR3 length equals 12 residues. CDR1 is MNHNY and CDR2 is SVGAGI in the germline V gene (reference sequence). The CDR3 region is CASSRTGGEQYF. CDR3 coding DNA: TGTGCCAGCAGTCGGACAGGGGGCGAGCAGTACTTC.

A few counts support this clone. As DNA, the CDR3 is TGCGCCAGCAGCTTAAGACAGGGAGGGAGGGATGGCTACACCTTC. It yields the protein CASSLRQGGRDGYTF. The V and J genes are TRBV5-1 and TRBJ1-2, with 7 positions matching TRBD1. Germline V gene lookup returns CDR1 SGHRS and CDR2 YFSETQ. This CDR3 contains 15 residues. The V segment lost 2 bases and the J segment 6 bases; nucleotides outside the gene matches: 10.

The chain's CDR3 is CASNGQGGEQYF. The CDR3 DNA reads TGTGCCAGCAACGGACAGGGTGGCGAGCAGTACTTC. This sequence joins TRBV28 and TRBJ2-7, with 8 nucleotides matching TRBD1. There are 12 residues in the CDR3. From germline, CDR1 is MDHEN and CDR2 SYDVKM. With 7 bases clipped from V and 6 bases from J, the junction kept 5 bases outside the gene matches.

In its sample, this clone was seen a few times. The V call is TRBV28, the J call TRBJ1-6; D unresolved. Trimming removed 5 bases from V and 8 bases from J, with 13 bases in between. The CDR3 consists of 14 residues. The germline V gene has CDR1 MDHEN and CDR2 SYDVKM. CDR3 protein: CASSAGIRHSPLHF. The DNA for the CDR3 is TGTGCCAGCAGTGCAGGAATTCGGCATTCACCCCTCCACTTT. Together with reference TRBV28 and TRBJ1-6, the CDR3 gives the full variable domain: DVKVTQSSRYLVKRTGEKVFLECVQDMDHENMFWYRQDPGLGLRLIYFSYDVKMKEKGDIPEGYSVSREKKERFSLILESASTNQTSMYLCASSAGIRHSPLHFGNGTRLTVT.

V gene TRBV11-3 combines with J gene TRBJ1-1; unclear D gene. V dropped 7 bases and J dropped 1 base, with 10 bases sitting between them. This CDR3 comprises 13 residues. The germline V gene encodes CDR1 SGHNT and CDR2 YENEEA. CDR3 in amino acids: CASKGAGNTEAFF. The CDR3 DNA reads TGTGCCAGCAAGGGTGCGGGGAACACTGAAGCTTTCTTT.

The rearrangement joins TRBV2 to TRBJ1-1; D is uncertain. Germline lookup yields CDR1 SNHLY and CDR2 FYNNEI. The V end lost 6 bases, the J end lost 1 base, and 9 bases lay between the germline ends. CDR3 size: 13 residues. The CDR3 DNA reads TGTGCCAGCAGGCCAACAAAGAACACTGAAGCTTTCTTT. Protein: CASRPTKNTEAFF. The complete variable domain, with remaining parts taken from reference TRBV2 and TRBJ1-1, reads EPEVTQTPSHQVTQMGQEVILRCVPISNHLYFYWYRQILGQKVEFLVSFYNNEISEKSEIFDDQFSVERPDGSNFTLKIRSTKLEDSAMYFCASRPTKNTEAFFGQGTRLTVV.

The V gene is TRBV6-1, the J gene TRBJ1-2; 9 bases match TRBD1. The CDR3 totals 16 residues. The V and J ends lost 0 bases and 6 bases, in that order; junction bases with no gene match: 8. Germline CDR1 is MNHNS and CDR2 is SASEGT. The CDR3, as DNA: TGTGCCAGCAGTGAAGCGCTTACCGGGACAGGGAATGGCTACACCTTC. Translated: CASSEALTGTGNGYTF.

A single count supports this clone. The chain is built from TRBV2 and TRBJ2-4; 16 nucleotides agree with TRBD2. The germline V gene encodes CDR1 SNHLY and CDR2 FYNNEI. V trimming: 6 bases; J trimming: 6 bases; junction bases outside the gene matches: 8. This CDR3 region has 17 residues. The CDR3: CASRVGTSGGARNIQYF. In nucleotides, the CDR3 is TGTGCCAGCAGAGTAGGGACTAGCGGGGGGGCTAGAAACATTCAGTACTTC.

The chain joins TRBV5-1 to TRBJ2-3; TRBD2 agrees at 11 bases. There are 13 residues in the CDR3. J was trimmed by 11 bases and V by 7 bases; bases with no gene match: 9. The germline gives CDR1 SGHRS, CDR2 YFSETQ. This CDR3 is CASSGGLADLQYF. For the CDR3, the DNA is TGCGCCAGCTCAGGGGGACTAGCGGATTTGCAGTATTTT.

The chain combines TRBV11-2 with TRBJ2-1; D might be TRBD2 (5 bases). The germline V gene has CDR1 SGHAT and CDR2 FQNNGV. The V end was cut by 5 bases, the J end by 12 bases, with 17 bases between. The CDR3 extends over 13 amino acids. The CDR3 nucleotides are TGTGCCAGCAGCCGACCCGCGAGGGAAGGGCAGTTCTTC. Translated: CASSRPAREGQFF.

This clone has just a few counts. The rearrangement joins TRBV19 to TRBJ1-5, with D possibly matching TRBD1 (6 bases). CDR1 is LNHDA and CDR2 is SQIVND in the germline V gene (reference sequence). Trimming removed 7 bases at V and 0 bases at J, with 13 bases between. The CDR3 loop spans 15 amino acids. The CDR3 DNA sequence: TGTGCCAGTAACCGACAGGATGATAGCAATCAGCCCCAGCATTTT. It encodes CASNRQDDSNQPQHF.